The 5 T cell receptor beta chains below come from one sample, sequenced in a study of cytomegalovirus exposure and HLA in healthy donors. PCR primers comprised 60 Vbeta and 13 Jbeta primers. Repertoires were generated with immunoSEQ multiplex PCR, while TCRdb's copy carries only in-frame clones and drops some. The data contain tens of thousands of clones, roughly 76% of them singletons. Sequencing was carried out using PBMCs. These receptors originate from a woman younger than 45 in good health and CMV-seropositive.

In regard to this clone: One junction end disagrees with the germline gene, perhaps due to a read error. V is TRBV28 and J is TRBJ2-3; TRBD1 matches 8 bases. Germline CDR1 reads MDHEN; CDR2 reads SYDVKM. CDR3 length: 16 residues. This CDR3 is CASSPTGTGPTDPQYF. The CDR3 region has the DNA TGTGCCAGCAGCCCAACCGGGACAGGTCCCACAGATCCGCAGTATTTT.

There are a few counts of this clone. This sequence joins TRBV19 and TRBJ2-7, with TRBD2 matching 13 bases. This CDR3 is built from 14 residues. CDR1 LNHDA and CDR2 SQIVND come from the germline V gene (reference sequence). The trim removed 5 bases at V and 7 bases at J, leaving 5 bases unmatched. The CDR3 spells CASSPGLAGWEQYF. The CDR3 bases are TGTGCCAGTAGTCCGGGACTAGCGGGGTGGGAGCAGTACTTC.

The rearrangement uses TRBV30 and TRBJ2-5; a possible D gene is TRBD2 (5 bases). Germline V gene data show CDR1 as GTSNPN and CDR2 as SVGIG (reference sequence). The CDR3 sequence is 12 residues long. The V end was cut by 1 base, the J end by 5 bases, with 8 bases between. CDR3: CAWSGGWETQYF. CDR3 bases: TGTGCCTGGAGTGGAGGGTGGGAGACCCAGTACTTC.

This chain connects TRBV25-1 to TRBJ2-2; no definite D call. The CDR3 loop spans 12 amino acids. Per germline, CDR1 MGHDK and CDR2 SYGVNS. Trimming shortened V by 8 bases and J by 1 base, and 5 bases separated the two germline ends. CDR3 sequence (DNA): TGTGCCAGCTCAGTGAACACCGGGGAGCTGTTTTTT. It yields the protein CASSVNTGELFF.

The table lists this clone with a count of one. V is TRBV7-3 and J is TRBJ2-2; 12 nucleotides agree with TRBD2. The germline V gene has CDR1 SGHTA and CDR2 FQGTGA. This CDR3 contains 18 residues. Losses at the gene ends were 5 bases for V and 4 bases for J; bases not matched to a gene: 11. The CDR3 here is CASSLSSGGAWGTGELFF. The CDR3 region has the DNA TGTGCCAGCAGCCTATCTAGCGGGGGGGCCTGGGGCACCGGGGAGCTGTTTTTT.